This paragraph reports one T cell receptor (beta chain). Antigen: not known. Sequencing libraries made from TCR beta cDNA carried unique molecular identifiers. TCRdb re-called the PCR reads with MiXCR, one entry per CDR3 protein. Among 450,000 to 650,000 distinct CDR3 sequences listed, roughly 45% were seen once. CDR1 and CDR2 from the germline V gene are DFQATT and SNEGSKA (reference sequence). This CDR3 comprises 10 residues. V was trimmed by 6 bases and J by 10 bases, leaving 10 bases between them. These data belong to a study of post-analysis software for immune sequencing data. Study findings and constraints: Patients used about 5 TRBV segments, including TRBV5-6, TRBV5-1 and TRBV20-1, more often than controls.

The origin of this receptor is a girl aged 10 to 17 with multiple sclerosis. The sequenced sample consisted of blood. The chain joins TRBV20-1 to TRBJ2-1; perhaps TRBD1 as D (5 bases). The CDR3 protein is CSAVPGEQFF. As DNA, the CDR3 is TGCAGTGCCGTGCCAGGGGAGCAGTTCTTC.